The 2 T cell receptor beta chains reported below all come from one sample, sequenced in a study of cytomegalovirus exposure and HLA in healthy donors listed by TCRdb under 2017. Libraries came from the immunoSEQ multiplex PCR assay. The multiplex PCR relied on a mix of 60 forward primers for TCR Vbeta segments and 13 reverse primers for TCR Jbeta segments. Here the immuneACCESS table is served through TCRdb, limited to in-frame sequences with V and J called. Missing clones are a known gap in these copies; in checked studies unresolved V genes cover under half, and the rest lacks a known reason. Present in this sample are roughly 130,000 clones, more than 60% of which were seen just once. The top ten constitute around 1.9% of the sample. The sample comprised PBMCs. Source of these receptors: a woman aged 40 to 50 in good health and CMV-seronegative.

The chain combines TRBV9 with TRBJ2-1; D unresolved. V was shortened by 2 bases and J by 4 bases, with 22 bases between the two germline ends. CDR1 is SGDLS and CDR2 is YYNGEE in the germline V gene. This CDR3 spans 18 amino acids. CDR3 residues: CASSVSPGPAALYNEQFF. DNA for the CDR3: TGTGCCAGCAGCGTTTCACCTGGCCCTGCGGCCCTGTACAATGAGCAGTTCTTC.

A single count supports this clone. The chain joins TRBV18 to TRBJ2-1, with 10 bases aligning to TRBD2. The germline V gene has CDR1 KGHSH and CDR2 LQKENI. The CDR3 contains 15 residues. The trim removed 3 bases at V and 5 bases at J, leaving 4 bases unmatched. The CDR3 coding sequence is TGTGCCAGCTCACCGGGGGGACTAGCGCACAATGAGCAGTTCTTC. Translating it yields CASSPGGLAHNEQFF.